Shown below are 22 T cell receptor beta chains from a single sample sequenced in a study of naive and memory T cell subsets. The beta constant-region primer was an equimolar mix of two oligonucleotides covering TRBC1 and TRBC2. TCRdb ran MiXCR on the UMI-ligation and nested PCR reads and lists one entry per CDR3 protein. The sample has 65,000 to 85,000 distinct CDR3 sequences; over 10% are singletons. The specimen sequenced was central memory CD4+ T cells from blood. Receptor source: a human donor in good health.

This clonotype has more than one count but fewer than ten. The V call is TRBV6-2 or TRBV6-3, the J call TRBJ1-1, with D unclear. There are 14 residues in the CDR3. CDR1 and CDR2 from the germline V gene are MNHEY and SVGEGT. V was clipped by 2 bases and J by 3 bases, with 10 bases between them. DNA of the CDR3: TGTGCCAGCAGTTACAAACCGAGGGACACTGAAGCTTTCTTT. Encoded protein: CASSYKPRDTEAFF.

The chain employs TRBV18 and TRBJ2-7; no firm D call. CDR1 and CDR2 (germline): KGHSH, LQKENI. The CDR3 sequence is 14 residues long. Trimming removed 1 base at V and 7 bases at J, with 14 bases between. Here the CDR3 reads CASSPQDPPTEQYF. The CDR3 bases are TGTGCCAGCTCACCACAGGATCCCCCTACGGAGCAGTACTTC.

The chain uses TRBV10-3 and TRBJ2-1, with TRBD2 matching over 9 bases. Germline lookup yields CDR1 ENHRY and CDR2 SYGVKD. The CDR3 has 17 residues. V shed 7 bases, J shed 0 bases, and the junction held 10 bases outside the gene matches. CDR3 region: CAIKSTSGPSSYNEQFF. The DNA for the CDR3 is TGTGCCATCAAATCGACTAGCGGACCAAGCTCCTACAATGAGCAGTTCTTC.

This clonotype was seen only a few times. This chain joins TRBV7-9 and TRBJ2-2, with TRBD1 matching 9 bases. The CDR3 consists of 19 residues. J was trimmed by 4 bases and V by 2 bases; bases with no gene match: 14. Germline CDR1 is SEHNR and CDR2 is FQNEAQ (reference sequence). CDR3 residues: CASSLPSFRDRVGTGELFF. The CDR3 DNA reads TGTGCCAGCAGCTTACCCTCATTCCGGGACAGGGTCGGCACCGGGGAGCTGTTTTTT.

This clonotype was seen repeatedly, ten times or more. This chain uses TRBV5-1 with TRBJ2-5; 14 nucleotides line up with TRBD2. Trimming took 4 bases from V and 5 from J; bases not matched to a gene: 4. Germline lookup yields CDR1 SGHRS and CDR2 YFSETQ. CDR3 length equals 15 residues. The CDR3 DNA is TGCGCCAGCAGCCTGAGGACTAGCGGGAGGGAGACCCAGTACTTC. Amino acid sequence: CASSLRTSGRETQYF.

The chain is built from TRBV20-1 and TRBJ2-3; TRBD2 agrees at 12 bases. The CDR3 has 18 residues. V was pared by 0 bases and J by 1 base, with 8 bases of the junction left unmatched. Germline CDR1 and CDR2: DFQATT and SNEGSKA (reference sequence). CDR3: CSARDPDRLAGGTDTQYF. Written as DNA, the CDR3 is TGCAGTGCTAGAGACCCCGATCGACTAGCGGGAGGCACAGATACGCAGTATTTT.

The rearrangement links TRBV5-1 to TRBJ2-1; TRBD2 matches 15 bases. V was pared by 4 bases and J by 4 bases, with 9 bases of the junction left unmatched. The CDR3 contains 18 residues. Per the germline V gene, CDR1 is SGHRS and CDR2 is YFSETQ. Here the CDR3 reads CASSPGLAGGNFYNEQFF. CDR3 DNA sequence: TGCGCCAGCAGCCCAGGACTAGCGGGAGGGAATTTTTACAATGAGCAGTTCTTC.

This clonotype was seen just once. The CDR3 ends on some other residue instead of the conserved phenylalanine or tryptophan, so this is likely a read error. No DNA is shown, since the ends of the CDR3 on it are uncertain; the CDR3 is the one TCRdb lists. The gene calls are TRBV18 and TRBJ1-1; the table's D call of TRBD1 was not tested on the DNA. The CDR3 totals 13 residues, both ends included. Germline values: CDR1 KGHSH, CDR2 LQKENI. The CDR3 is CASSPGTTSTLPV.

For the CDR3, the DNA is TGTGCCAGCAGCGCCGGGAGCGGGTGGGAGCAGTTCTTC. This codes for CASSAGSGWEQFF. The gene calls are TRBV9 and TRBJ2-1; D perhaps matches TRBD2 (6 bases). Germline V gene data show CDR1 as SGDLS and CDR2 as YYNGEE. The V gene lost 3 bases and the J gene lost 10 bases, with 14 bases spanning the gap. This CDR3 has 13 residues.

CDR3 nucleotide sequence: TGCAGTGCTAGAGATCTGGGGGGGGAGTTTAGCAATCAGCCCCAGCATTTT. It codes for CSARDLGGEFSNQPQHF. The V gene is TRBV20-1, the J gene TRBJ1-5, with a tentative D call TRBD1 (5 bases). The CDR3 totals 17 residues. V lost 0 bases and J 0 bases, leaving 15 bases between the germline ends. Looked up from germline, CDR1 is DFQATT and CDR2 is SNEGSKA (reference sequence).

This clonotype appeared a few times. The CDR3 region has the DNA TGTGCCAGCAGCCAAGAGCCGGGACTAGCGGGACAAGAGACCCAGTACTTC. This codes for CASSQEPGLAGQETQYF. This chain connects TRBV4-2 to TRBJ2-5; 13 nucleotides match TRBD2. CDR3 length equals 17 residues. With V trimmed by 0 bases and J by 2 bases, 3 bases remained unmatched. Germline lookup yields CDR1 LGHNA and CDR2 YNFKEQ.

This clonotype was seen repeatedly, ten times or more. CDR3 sequence (DNA): TGTGCCAGCAGTAAACAGGGATACGAGCAGTACTTC. Its translation is CASSKQGYEQYF. This rearrangement joins TRBV6-5 to TRBJ2-7; D is perhaps TRBD1 (6 bases). Germline CDR1 reads MNHEY; CDR2 reads SVGAGI. V shed 5 bases and J shed 4 bases, with 9 bases lying between them. The CDR3 has 12 amino acids.

This clonotype was seen many times. The genes are TRBV4-1 and TRBJ2-7, with D possibly matching TRBD1 (6 bases). This CDR3 contains 12 residues. Trimming removed 4 bases from V and 4 bases from J, with 8 bases in between. Germline V gene lookup returns CDR1 MGHRA and CDR2 YSYEKL. CDR3 sequence (DNA): TGCGCCAGCAGCCCTGGACAGTACGAGCAGTACTTC. Translated: CASSPGQYEQYF.

Concerning this clonotype: Because it lacks the conserved phenylalanine or tryptophan at the end, this CDR3 is likely a read error. V and J are TRBV4-3 and TRBJ2-7; 13 bases are shared with TRBD2. Looked up from germline, CDR1 is LGHNA and CDR2 is YSLEER. With 5 bases clipped from V and 5 bases from J, the junction kept 6 bases outside the gene matches. CDR3 length equals 15 residues. This CDR3 is CASSTRTSGRDEQYL. CDR3 coding DNA: TGCGCCAGCAGCACTCGGACTAGCGGGAGAGACGAGCAGTACCTC.

This clonotype appeared a few times. V gene TRBV7-2 combines with J gene TRBJ2-3, with 11 bases matching TRBD2. The germline gives CDR1 SGHTA, CDR2 FQGNSA. The V segment lost 4 bases and the J segment 2 bases; nucleotides outside the gene matches: 5. This CDR3 comprises 16 residues. In DNA form, the CDR3 reads TGTGCCAGCAGCTCAGTAGCGGGAGGGGCCACAGATACGCAGTATTTT. Amino acids: CASSSVAGGATDTQYF.

This clonotype was recorded a few times. The genes are TRBV12-5 and TRBJ2-3; D is uncertain. The CDR3 runs to 13 residues. CDR1 and CDR2 from the germline V gene are LGHNT and FRNRAP. V lost 1 base and J 2 bases, leaving 4 bases between the germline ends. CDR3 in amino acids: CASGLEVTDTQYF. The CDR3 region has the DNA TGTGCTAGTGGTTTGGAGGTCACAGATACGCAGTATTTT.

This clonotype was observed many times. The chain employs TRBV12-3 or TRBV12-4 and TRBJ2-7; D is perhaps TRBD1 (5 bases). There are 16 residues in the CDR3. Trimming stripped 6 bases from V and 6 bases from J, with 24 bases between. The DNA for the CDR3 is TGTGCCAGCAGCCCTATCGACAGACGTAGCCTCCTCGAGCAGTACTTC. Its protein product is CASSPIDRRSLLEQYF.

This clonotype was detected only a few times. This chain links TRBV7-3 with TRBJ1-1, with D possibly being TRBD1 (5 bases). V shed 2 bases and J shed 1 base, with 11 bases lying between them. Germline CDR1 reads SGHTA; CDR2 reads FQGTGA. This CDR3 has 15 amino acids. CDR3 amino acids: CASSLVAGPNTEAFF. CDR3 DNA: TGTGCCAGCAGCTTAGTGGCAGGGCCGAACACTGAAGCTTTCTTT.

Ten or more counts support this clonotype. J is TRBJ2-7 and V is TRBV7-8; 10 nucleotides align to TRBD2. The junction had 7 bases not matched to a gene; V was cut back by 5 bases and J by 3 bases. Looked up from germline, CDR1 is SGHVS and CDR2 is FQNEAQ. This CDR3 region has 15 residues. CDR3 coding DNA: TGTGCCAGCAGCATGAGGACTAGCGGTCACTACGAGCAGTACTTC. This sequence encodes CASSMRTSGHYEQYF.

This clonotype was counted many times. The chain is built from TRBV7-2 and TRBJ2-7; perhaps TRBD1 as D (7 bases). Trimming took 5 bases from V and 3 from J, leaving 17 bases between them. The V gene's germline CDR1 is SGHTA and CDR2 FQGNSA. There are 15 residues in the CDR3. The CDR3 DNA sequence: TGTGCCAGCAGCCTGAGGGGGCGGGGAGGCTACGAGCAGTACTTC. Its translation: CASSLRGRGGYEQYF.

This clonotype was seen a few times. V gene TRBV3-1 combines with J gene TRBJ2-2; 7 bases are a match to TRBD2. The CDR3 contains 17 residues. V gave up 1 base and J gave up 1 base; unmatched junction bases: 6. Germline V gives CDR1 LGHDT, CDR2 YNNKEL (reference sequence). CDR3: CASSQVLGTMNTGELFF. DNA for the CDR3: TGTGCCAGCAGCCAAGTCCTTGGGACTATGAACACCGGGGAGCTGTTTTTT.

This clonotype was counted a few times. The rearrangement links TRBV5-6 to TRBJ2-7, with a weak D call TRBD1 (5 bases). The ends were cut back, 4 bases at V and 0 bases at J, with 17 bases in the middle. This CDR3 has 16 residues. Germline assignment: CDR1 SGHDT and CDR2 YYEEEE. CDR3 amino acids: CASSPRLRQTSYEQYF. The CDR3 DNA is TGTGCCAGCAGCCCCCGACTGAGACAGACCTCCTACGAGCAGTACTTC. The entire variable domain, with the rest obtained from reference TRBV5-6 and TRBJ2-7, is as follows: DAGVTQSPTHLIKTRGQQVTLRCSPKSGHDTVSWYQQALGQGPQFIFQYYEEEERQRGNFPDRFSGHQFPNYSSELNVNALLLGDSALYLCASSPRLRQTSYEQYFGPGTRLTVT.